The 30 T cell receptor beta chains below were found in one sample sequenced in a study of blood T cell repertoires in COVID-19. Generated by immunoSEQ multiplex PCR, the TCRdb table keeps only in-frame clones and is missing some. The table records 40,000 or so clones, over 65% of them present only once. Sequencing was done on a sample of peripheral blood. These receptor sequences come from a man aged 80 or over with acute or convalescent COVID-19.

This CDR3 reads CASSLMFRDKYF. The DNA for the CDR3 is TGTGCCAGCAGCTTAATGTTCCGGGACAAGTACTTC. The V and J genes are TRBV7-2 and TRBJ2-7; a weak D match, TRBD1 (6 bases). Germline loops: CDR1 SGHTA, CDR2 FQGNSA. CDR3 length: 12 amino acids. The ends were cut back, 2 bases at V and 11 bases at J, with 13 bases in the middle.

The chain recombines TRBV5-1 with TRBJ2-3; no definite D call. CDR1 and CDR2 (germline): SGHRS, YFSETQ. V lost 4 bases and J lost 5, with 11 bases in between. The CDR3 covers 13 residues. This CDR3 is CASSRRLGDTQYF. In DNA, the CDR3 is TGCGCCAGCAGCCGTAGACTGGGAGATACGCAGTATTTT.

The J gene is TRBJ2-7, the V gene TRBV7-2, with 7 bases fitting TRBD2. The length of the CDR3 is 19 residues. After removal of 2 bases from V and 6 bases from J, the junction contained 22 bases not matched to a gene. The germline V gene encodes CDR1 SGHTA and CDR2 FQGNSA. CDR3 DNA sequence: TGTGCCAGCAGCTTATTACCCCTGACGCGGGCGGGAGTGGGGGTCGAGCAGTACTTC. Translated, it gives CASSLLPLTRAGVGVEQYF.

The rearrangement uses TRBV5-1 and TRBJ2-1; 14 bases are a match to TRBD2. Germline V lookup: CDR1 SGHRS, CDR2 YFSETQ. V lost 5 bases and J lost 7; bases outside the gene matches: 2. CDR3 length: 14 amino acids. CDR3 residues: CASRGTSGRNEQFF. CDR3 sequence (DNA): TGCGCCAGCAGGGGGACTAGCGGGAGAAATGAGCAGTTCTTC.

The rearrangement links TRBV5-1 to TRBJ2-1; weak D call: TRBD1 (5 bases). CDR1 SGHRS and CDR2 YFSETQ come from the germline V gene. The CDR3 spans 16 residues. The V end lost 0 bases, the J end lost 5 bases, and 15 bases lay between the germline ends. The CDR3 nucleotides read TGCGCCAGCAGCTTGGGGGGTTCAGGGCCCAACAATGAGCAGTTCTTC. Translating it yields CASSLGGSGPNNEQFF. Drawing the rest from reference TRBV5-1 and TRBJ2-1, the complete variable domain is KAGVTQTPRYLIKTRGQQVTLSCSPISGHRSVSWYQQTPGQGLQFLFEYFSETQRNKGNFPGRFSGRQFSNSRSEMNVSTLELGDSALYLCASSLGGSGPNNEQFFGPGTRLTVL.

The rearrangement uses TRBV25-1 and TRBJ2-7; a weak D match, TRBD2 (6 bases). V was cut by 1 base and J by 2 bases, with 9 bases left in between. This CDR3 is 14 amino acids long. In germline, CDR1 is MGHDK, CDR2 SYGVNS. This chain's CDR3 is CASSELGLPYEQYF. The CDR3 nucleotides read TGTGCCAGCAGTGAATTGGGACTTCCCTACGAGCAGTACTTC.

In this sample, this clone turned up many times. V and J are TRBV2 and TRBJ2-1, with a weak D call TRBD2 (6 bases). CDR1 SNHLY and CDR2 FYNNEI come from the germline V gene. The V gene lost 3 bases and the J gene lost 2 bases, with 11 bases spanning the gap. This CDR3 region has 15 residues. The CDR3 nucleotides are TGTGCCAGCAGTGAGGCTAGCGCTACCTACAATGAGCAGTTCTTC. Residues: CASSEASATYNEQFF. The whole variable domain, remainder taken from reference TRBV2 and TRBJ2-1, is EPEVTQTPSHQVTQMGQEVILRCVPISNHLYFYWYRQILGQKVEFLVSFYNNEISEKSEIFDDQFSVERPDGSNFTLKIRSTKLEDSAMYFCASSEASATYNEQFFGPGTRLTVL.

The CDR3 is CRERGKETQYF. CDR3 sequence (DNA): TGCAGGGAGAGGGGGAAGGAGACCCAGTACTTC. V and J are TRBV20-1 and TRBJ2-5; TRBD1 might be the D (6 bases). Germline values: CDR1 DFQATT, CDR2 SNEGSKA (reference sequence). This CDR3 is built from 11 residues.

This sequence joins TRBV6-5 and TRBJ2-7, with 10 positions matching TRBD2. V lost 9 bases, J lost 2 bases, and 4 bases stayed unmatched. Looked up from germline, CDR1 is MNHEY and CDR2 is SVGAGI. CDR3 size: 13 residues. The CDR3 here is CASSSGRAYEQYF. CDR3 DNA: TGTGCCAGTTCCAGCGGGAGGGCCTACGAGCAGTACTTC.

The chain is built from TRBV10-3 and TRBJ1-6; 8 nucleotides line up with TRBD1. The trim removed 6 bases at V and 4 bases at J, leaving 8 bases unmatched. The CDR3 totals 16 residues. The V gene's germline CDR1 is ENHRY and CDR2 SYGVKD. The CDR3 region has the DNA TGTGCCATCAGCCAGCAGGGGGCCGGGTATAATTCACCCCTCCACTTT. Translation gives CAISQQGAGYNSPLHF.

This sequence joins TRBV7-8 and TRBJ2-3; D possibly corresponds to TRBD1 (6 bases). The ends were cut back, 4 bases at V and 0 bases at J, with 20 bases in the middle. This CDR3 has 18 amino acids. The germline V gene encodes CDR1 SGHVS and CDR2 FQNEAQ. The CDR3 protein is CASSSMIFGTTSTDTQYF. The CDR3 nucleotides read TGTGCCAGCAGCTCGATGATCTTCGGGACAACTAGCACAGATACGCAGTATTTT.

The chain is built from TRBV15 and TRBJ1-5; D gene ambiguous. Germline V lookup: CDR1 LNHNV, CDR2 YYDKDF (reference sequence). V lost 1 base and J lost 0, with 7 bases in between. The CDR3 loop spans 15 amino acids. CDR3 sequence reads: CATSRAGYSNQPQHF. The CDR3 DNA reads as TGTGCCACCAGCAGAGCGGGATATAGCAATCAGCCCCAGCATTTT.

The chain uses TRBV2 and TRBJ1-2; 8 nucleotides agree with TRBD1. V was pared by 4 bases and J by 5 bases, with 6 bases of the junction left unmatched. Germline loops: CDR1 SNHLY, CDR2 FYNNEI. The CDR3 sequence is 14 residues long. Written as DNA, the CDR3 is TGTGCCAGCAGTGTCCGACAGGGGAGTTATGGCTACACCTTC. Translated, it gives CASSVRQGSYGYTF. The variable domain in full, completed from reference TRBV2 and TRBJ1-2, reads EPEVTQTPSHQVTQMGQEVILRCVPISNHLYFYWYRQILGQKVEFLVSFYNNEISEKSEIFDDQFSVERPDGSNFTLKIRSTKLEDSAMYFCASSVRQGSYGYTFGSGTRLTVV.

This rearrangement joins TRBV20-1 to TRBJ1-3, with 7 nucleotides matching TRBD1. CDR3 size: 13 residues. With 3 bases clipped from V and 4 bases from J, the junction kept 3 bases outside the gene matches. Germline loops: CDR1 DFQATT, CDR2 SNEGSKA (reference sequence). The CDR3 sequence: CSASTGVGNTIYF. The DNA of the CDR3 is TGCAGTGCTAGTACAGGGGTCGGAAACACCATATATTTT.

CDR3 DNA: TGTGCCAGCCGGGACTGGCAATACGAGCAGTACTTC. Its protein is CASRDWQYEQYF. The chain uses TRBV6-5 and TRBJ2-7; D is perhaps TRBD2 (6 bases). Trimming pared 8 bases from V and 4 bases from J, leaving 12 bases between. Germline V gives CDR1 MNHEY, CDR2 SVGAGI. This CDR3 contains 12 residues.

The V gene is TRBV9, the J gene TRBJ2-5; a possible D gene is TRBD2 (6 bases). From germline, CDR1 is SGDLS and CDR2 YYNGEE. V dropped 4 bases and J dropped 5 bases, with 15 bases sitting between them. The CDR3 length is 14 residues. The CDR3 DNA reads TGTGCCAGCAGCCCCATAGGAGGGGTGGAGACCCAGTACTTC. Its protein product is CASSPIGGVETQYF.

The rearrangement uses TRBV7-2 and TRBJ1-2, with D tentatively TRBD1 (6 bases). The V end was cut by 6 bases, the J end by 8 bases, with 16 bases between. The CDR3 is 13 residues long. CDR1 is SGHTA, CDR2 FQGNSA, per germline. CDR3 protein: CASSPSQGYGYTF. The CDR3 DNA follows: TGTGCCAGCAGTCCAAGTCAGGGGTACGGCTACACCTTC.

The V call is TRBV19, the J call TRBJ2-7; TRBD1 matches at 8 bases. V shed 9 bases and J 1 base; nucleotides not matched to a gene: 5. CDR1 LNHDA and CDR2 SQIVND come from the germline V gene (reference sequence). The CDR3 contains 13 residues. The CDR3 DNA reads as TGTGCCAGGAGGACAGGGACGTCCTACGAGCAGTACTTC. It encodes CARRTGTSYEQYF. The whole variable domain, remainder taken from reference TRBV19 and TRBJ2-7, is DGGITQSPKYLFRKEGQNVTLSCEQNLNHDAMYWYRQDPGQGLRLIYYSQIVNDFQKGDIAEGYSVSREKKESFPLTVTSAQKNPTAFYLCARRTGTSYEQYFGPGTRLTVT.

The chain has TRBV9 and TRBJ2-3; TRBD1 agrees at 11 bases. The junction had 6 bases not matched to a gene; V was cut back by 3 bases and J by 3 bases. This CDR3 spans 16 amino acids. CDR1 is SGDLS and CDR2 is YYNGEE in the germline V gene. The CDR3 DNA is TGTGCCAGCAGCGCCGTGGGACAGGGGGGAACAGATACGCAGTATTTT. Its protein product is CASSAVGQGGTDTQYF.

This rearrangement joins TRBV21-1 to TRBJ1-5. TRBV21-1 is a documented pseudogene. The CDR3 is made up of 15 amino acids. CDR3 DNA: TGTGCCAGCAGCAACGGAGGGACTTGCAATCAGCCCCAGCATTTT. This encodes CASSNGGTCNQPQHF.

This sequence joins TRBV29-1 and TRBJ2-5; 11 bases map to TRBD2. Germline V gene lookup returns CDR1 SQVTM and CDR2 ANQGSEA. The V segment lost 6 bases and the J segment 10 bases; nucleotides outside the gene matches: 4. This CDR3 contains 11 residues. CDR3 bases: TGCAGCGTATCCGGGACTAGCGGCCAGTACTTC. This encodes CSVSGTSGQYF.

This clone occurred a few times. This chain links TRBV10-3 with TRBJ2-1; 15 bases align to TRBD2. From germline, CDR1 is ENHRY and CDR2 SYGVKD. The trim removed 6 bases at V and 10 bases at J, leaving 4 bases unmatched. The CDR3 is 14 amino acids. CDR3 DNA: TGTGCCATCAGGGGACTAGCGGGAGGCGGCGAGCAGTTCTTC. This codes for CAIRGLAGGGEQFF.

This clone was counted between two and nine times. The genes are TRBV4-3 and TRBJ2-1, with TRBD2 as a possible D gene (5 bases). CDR1 and CDR2 from the germline V gene are LGHNA and YSLEER. Trimming removed 0 bases at V and 7 bases at J, with 22 bases between. This CDR3 spans 18 amino acids. CDR3 amino acids: CASSQDGLPRRRRNEQFF. DNA of the CDR3: TGCGCCAGCAGCCAAGACGGGCTCCCTAGGAGGCGTAGAAATGAGCAGTTCTTC.

The V and J genes are TRBV6-6 and TRBJ1-6; D remains unclear. The ends were cut back, 0 bases at V and 7 bases at J, with 7 bases in the middle. This CDR3 comprises 14 residues. The germline gives CDR1 MNHNY, CDR2 SVGAGI (reference sequence). The CDR3 sequence is CASSYSPENSPLHF. For the CDR3, the DNA is TGTGCCAGCAGTTACTCGCCGGAGAATTCACCCCTCCACTTT.

In its sample, this clone was seen a few times. The chain links TRBV19 to TRBJ1-5; 11 bases agree with TRBD1. J lost 3 bases, V lost 8 bases, and 6 bases had no gene match. Germline loops: CDR1 LNHDA, CDR2 SQIVND (reference sequence). CDR3 length: 15 amino acids. CDR3 sequence reads: CASLRDRGSNQPQHF. The CDR3 DNA reads as TGTGCCAGTCTCCGGGACAGGGGGTCCAATCAGCCCCAGCATTTT.

The table lists this clone with a few counts. The CDR3: CASTLNTGELFF. The CDR3 DNA reads as TGTGCCAGCACCCTGAACACCGGGGAGCTGTTTTTT. The genes are TRBV11-2 and TRBJ2-2; D remains ambiguous. The CDR3 contains 12 residues. Per germline, CDR1 SGHAT and CDR2 FQNNGV. V lost 7 bases and J lost 1, with 4 bases in between.

J is TRBJ2-5 and V is TRBV4-1; 8 nucleotides agree with TRBD1. V lost 4 bases and J lost 5; bases outside the gene matches: 6. CDR3 size: 14 residues. Germline CDR1 MGHRA, CDR2 YSYEKL. The CDR3: CASSPDRVGETQYF. CDR3 nucleotide sequence: TGCGCCAGCAGCCCGGACAGGGTAGGGGAGACCCAGTACTTC.

The rearrangement links TRBV27 to TRBJ2-1, with 9 positions matching TRBD2. This CDR3 comprises 16 residues. V gave up 5 bases and J gave up 0 bases; unmatched junction bases: 5. In germline, CDR1 is MNHEY, CDR2 SMNVEV (reference sequence). The CDR3 reads CASSRLAVSSYNEQFF. The DNA for the CDR3 is TGTGCCAGCAGTAGACTAGCGGTGAGCTCCTACAATGAGCAGTTCTTC.

The V call is TRBV30, the J call TRBJ1-2; D not certain. The CDR3 has 13 amino acids. CDR1 is GTSNPN, CDR2 SVGIG, per germline (reference sequence). Deletions cut 0 bases from V and 5 bases from J, with 10 bases between. CDR3 DNA: TGTGCCTGGAGTGTGATGGGAGGTTATGGCTACACCTTC. It yields the protein CAWSVMGGYGYTF.

The V and J genes are TRBV27 and TRBJ2-1; 12 bases align to TRBD2. Trimming removed 1 base from V and 5 bases from J; junction bases left unmatched: 18. CDR1 and CDR2 from the germline V gene are MNHEY and SMNVEV (reference sequence). The CDR3 is 21 residues long. CDR3 sequence (DNA): TGTGCCAGCAGTTTATTGGGCGGGGGACTAGCGGGCAACGTCCCTGACAATGAGCAGTTCTTC. It encodes CASSLLGGGLAGNVPDNEQFF.